The 6 T cell receptor beta chains in this list originate from one sample, sequenced in a study of blood T cell repertoires in COVID-19. Method: immunoSEQ multiplex PCR; TCRdb's copy keeps in-frame clones and lacks some. The sample records 200,000 or so clones, 70% to 90% being singletons. The sequencing sample was made of peripheral blood. The receptors stem from a man aged 45-65 years who had recovered from COVID-19.

V is TRBV7-2 and J is TRBJ1-2; the D is unclear. The CDR3 loop spans 15 amino acids. Trimming shortened V by 0 bases and J by 2 bases, and 10 bases separated the two germline ends. Germline V CDR1 and CDR2: SGHTA, FQGNSA. The DNA of the CDR3 is TGTGCCAGCAGCTTAGCAGTAACATTAAACTATGGCTACACCTTC. Residues: CASSLAVTLNYGYTF.

This clone was observed a single time. The chain employs TRBV6-1 and TRBJ1-6, with 8 bases aligning to TRBD1. CDR3 length equals 15 residues. Per the germline V gene, CDR1 is MNHNS and CDR2 is SASEGT. Trimming at V came to 2 bases and at J to 7 bases, leaving 4 bases not matched to a gene. CDR3 in amino acids: CASSELTGENSPLHF. The CDR3, as DNA: TGTGCCAGCAGTGAACTGACAGGGGAGAATTCACCCCTCCACTTT.

This rearrangement joins TRBV5-5 to TRBJ1-2, with 8 nucleotides matching TRBD1. Germline V gene sequence: CDR1 SGHKS, CDR2 YYEKEE (reference sequence). CDR3 length: 15 residues. The ends lost 5 bases at V and 5 bases at J; junction bases unmatched: 11. The CDR3 coding sequence is TGTGCCAGCAGTAACGGACAGGGAGGATGGTATGGCTACACCTTC. Encoded protein: CASSNGQGGWYGYTF.

The chain recombines TRBV9 with TRBJ2-7; TRBD2 agrees at 7 bases. Germline assignment: CDR1 SGDLS and CDR2 YYNGEE. V gave up 4 bases and J gave up 0 bases; unmatched junction bases: 7. This CDR3 has 15 residues. The CDR3 is CASSLGLGSSYEQYF. The CDR3 DNA reads as TGTGCCAGCAGCCTTGGACTAGGAAGCTCCTACGAGCAGTACTTC.

This sequence joins TRBV27 and TRBJ2-7, with D maybe TRBD1 (6 bases). The CDR3 totals 11 residues. The V gene's germline CDR1 is MNHEY and CDR2 SMNVEV (reference sequence). Trimming shortened V by 7 bases and J by 9 bases, and 13 bases separated the two germline ends. For the CDR3, the DNA is TGTGCCAGCAAAAACAGGGAGCGGCAGTACTTC. As protein: CASKNRERQYF.

The genes are TRBV30 and TRBJ2-7; D gene unclear. Germline V gene lookup returns CDR1 GTSNPN and CDR2 SVGIG (reference sequence). CDR3 length: 12 residues. V shed 2 bases and J shed 6 bases, with 11 bases lying between them. The CDR3 spells CAWSPLSGEQYF. Written as DNA, the CDR3 is TGTGCCTGGAGTCCACTGTCCGGCGAGCAGTACTTC.